This T cell receptor beta chain appears in the sequencing data of a study of blood T cell repertoires in COVID-19. Recovered participants had two consecutive negative NP/OP PCR tests, healthcare professional clearance, or symptom resolution. Trimming pared 3 bases from V and 7 bases from J, leaving 3 bases between. CDR1 and CDR2 (germline): LNHDA, SQIVND (reference sequence). This CDR3 comprises 11 residues. Repertoires were generated with immunoSEQ multiplex PCR, while TCRdb's copy carries only in-frame clones and drops some. This table holds 320,000 or so clones, about 90% found once. The source material was PBMCs or T cells enriched from blood (not recorded which). The J gene is TRBJ1-4, the V gene TRBV19; D call uncertain. The source of this sequence is a woman in her 30s who had recovered from COVID-19. The CDR3 protein is CASSIGEKLFF. The CDR3 nucleotides read TGTGCCAGTAGTATCGGTGAAAAACTGTTTTTT.